Listed below are T cell receptor beta chains from one sample, sequenced in a study of blood T cells in healthy people across ages. TCRdb processed the 5' RACE reads anew with MiXCR; each CDR3 protein has one entry. The data show around 1,500,000 distinct CDR3 sequences, 28% seen once. Sequencing used blood. These receptors originate from a woman in her 30s in good health. The CDR3 runs from the conserved cysteine through the conserved F or W. The D gene is left open where the match is weak. Some rows mark clone size as missing; the rest say once, few, many or name a class of expanded clone.

v_call: TRBV7-9
d_call: .
clone_size: many
j_call: TRBJ2-6
cdr3_nt: TGTGCCAGCAGCTTAAACTCTCCCTCTGGGGCCAACGTCCTGACTTTC
cdr3_aa: CASSLNSPSGANVLTF

v_call: TRBV19
d_call: .
clone_size: .
j_call: TRBJ2-4
cdr3_nt: TGTGCCAGTAGTGCATTCCGGGGCCAGGATGAGCAGTACTTC
cdr3_aa: CASSAFRGQDEQYF

v_call: TRBV7-9
d_call: TRBD1
clone_size: few
j_call: TRBJ2-7
cdr3_nt: TGTGCCAGCAGCTCCAGACAGGGGGCGGAGGGCGAGCAGTACTTC
cdr3_aa: CASSSRQGAEGEQYF

v_call: TRBV29-1
d_call: .
clone_size: many
j_call: TRBJ1-2
cdr3_nt: TGCAGCGTTGATATAGGGGCGGGTTATGGCTACACCTTC
cdr3_aa: CSVDIGAGYGYTF

v_call: TRBV5-1
d_call: .
clone_size: few
j_call: TRBJ2-1
cdr3_nt: TGCGCCGGCAGCTTGAGTGGGGGTAACACTTACAATGAGCAGTTCTTC
cdr3_aa: CAGSLSGGNTYNEQFF

v_call: TRBV3-1
d_call: TRBD2
clone_size: .
j_call: TRBJ2-1
cdr3_nt: TGTGCCAGCAGCCAAGCTTCAACCCTAGCGGGAGTTTACAATGAGCAGTTCTTC
cdr3_aa: CASSQASTLAGVYNEQFF

v_call: TRBV12-3/TRBV12-4
d_call: TRBD2
clone_size: .
j_call: TRBJ2-7
cdr3_nt: TGTGTCAGCAGTTTAGACGCTAGCGGTAACTACGAGCAGTACTTC
cdr3_aa: CVSSLDASGNYEQYF

v_call: TRBV5-1
d_call: .
clone_size: .
j_call: TRBJ2-7
cdr3_nt: TGCGCCAGCAGCTTGACTGCGGTAAGCTCCTACGAGCAGTACTTC
cdr3_aa: CASSLTAVSSYEQYF

v_call: TRBV20-1
d_call: .
clone_size: .
j_call: TRBJ2-7
cdr3_nt: TGCAGTGCCCCCCTCGCGGGCTCCGACGAGCAGTACTTC
cdr3_aa: CSAPLAGSDEQYF

v_call: TRBV20-1
d_call: .
clone_size: few
j_call: TRBJ2-3
cdr3_nt: TGCAGTGCTAGTAAGCCGGGGGGCACAGATACGCAGTATTTT
cdr3_aa: CSASKPGGTDTQYF

v_call: TRBV15
d_call: TRBD2
clone_size: many
j_call: TRBJ2-1
cdr3_nt: TGTGCCACCAGCAGAGGTGGCAGCGCGGGGGGCTACAATGAGCAGTTCTTC
cdr3_aa: CATSRGGSAGGYNEQFF

v_call: TRBV12-3/TRBV12-4
d_call: .
clone_size: .
j_call: TRBJ1-5
cdr3_nt: TGTGCCAGCAGTGCCCGGGACACCCTTTATAGCAATCAGCCCCAGCATTTT
cdr3_aa: CASSARDTLYSNQPQHF

v_call: TRBV6-5
d_call: TRBD1
clone_size: many
j_call: TRBJ1-5
cdr3_nt: TGTGCCAGCAGTGCAGGGGGCGGGCAGCCCCAGCATTTT
cdr3_aa: CASSAGGGQPQHF

v_call: TRBV5-5
d_call: TRBD2
clone_size: .
j_call: TRBJ2-1
cdr3_nt: TGTGCCAGCAGCTTGACAGGACTAGCGGGGGGGCCCAATGAGCAGTTCTTC
cdr3_aa: CASSLTGLAGGPNEQFF

v_call: TRBV7-2
d_call: TRBD1
clone_size: .
j_call: TRBJ2-7
cdr3_nt: TGTGCCAGCATCCCTGGGGACAGCTCCTACGAGCAGTACTTC
cdr3_aa: CASIPGDSSYEQYF

v_call: TRBV4-3
d_call: TRBD1
clone_size: .
j_call: TRBJ2-3
cdr3_nt: TGCGCCAGCAGCCACCCGAGGACAGGGTCGGATACGCAGTATTTT
cdr3_aa: CASSHPRTGSDTQYF

v_call: TRBV5-1
d_call: .
clone_size: few
j_call: TRBJ1-2
cdr3_nt: TGCGCCAGCAGCTTAGGATGGGACTATGGCTACACCTTC
cdr3_aa: CASSLGWDYGYTF

v_call: TRBV12-3/TRBV12-4
d_call: .
clone_size: .
j_call: TRBJ1-4
cdr3_nt: TGTGCCAGCAGTTCTGGAATCTCAACTAATGAAAAACTGTTTTTT
cdr3_aa: CASSSGISTNEKLFF

v_call: TRBV7-8
d_call: .
clone_size: .
j_call: TRBJ1-1
cdr3_nt: TGTGCCAGCAGCGCACTGAGACAGAACACTGAAGCTTTCTTT
cdr3_aa: CASSALRQNTEAFF

v_call: TRBV12-3/TRBV12-4
d_call: .
clone_size: few
j_call: TRBJ2-7
cdr3_nt: TGTGCCAGCAGATATTCCGGGACGCCCATGGACGAGCAGTACTTC
cdr3_aa: CASRYSGTPMDEQYF

v_call: TRBV6-6
d_call: .
clone_size: few
j_call: TRBJ1-5
cdr3_nt: TGTGCCAGCGGGGTCTCTAGCAATCAGCCCCAGCATTTT
cdr3_aa: CASGVSSNQPQHF

v_call: TRBV28
d_call: TRBD1
clone_size: few
j_call: TRBJ2-7
cdr3_nt: TGTGCCAGCAGCTCATCCGGGACAGGGGCTCGGGAGCAGTACTTC
cdr3_aa: CASSSSGTGAREQYF

v_call: TRBV7-2
d_call: TRBD2
clone_size: .
j_call: TRBJ2-7
cdr3_nt: TGTGCCAGCAGTTCCGAGGGGAGCGGGAGGCCCGGCTCCTACGAGCAGTACTTC
cdr3_aa: CASSSEGSGRPGSYEQYF

v_call: TRBV2
d_call: .
clone_size: many
j_call: TRBJ2-7
cdr3_nt: TGTGCCAGCAGTGTACAGGGAACCTCCTACGAGCAGTACTTC
cdr3_aa: CASSVQGTSYEQYF

v_call: TRBV7-2
d_call: .
clone_size: .
j_call: TRBJ1-5
cdr3_nt: TGTGCCAGCAGCACCTTGGGGGTTGGAAATCAGCCCCAGCATTTT
cdr3_aa: CASSTLGVGNQPQHF

v_call: TRBV18
d_call: TRBD2
clone_size: few
j_call: TRBJ2-6
cdr3_nt: TGTGCCAGCTCACCACGGCGGGGGACTGGGGCCAACGTCCTGACTTTC
cdr3_aa: CASSPRRGTGANVLTF

v_call: TRBV5-1
d_call: TRBD2
clone_size: few
j_call: TRBJ2-5
cdr3_nt: TGCGCCAGCAAGCGACTAGCGGGAAAAGAGACCCAGTACTTC
cdr3_aa: CASKRLAGKETQYF

v_call: TRBV7-2
d_call: .
clone_size: once
j_call: TRBJ1-2
cdr3_nt: TGTGCCAGCAGTGCGTCTATGGGGGGCTACACCTTC
cdr3_aa: CASSASMGGYTF

v_call: TRBV6-5
d_call: .
clone_size: many
j_call: TRBJ2-7
cdr3_nt: TGTGCCAGCAGTTACCTGGACGAGCAGTACTTC
cdr3_aa: CASSYLDEQYF

v_call: TRBV4-3
d_call: .
clone_size: .
j_call: TRBJ1-1
cdr3_nt: TGCGCCAGCAGACCAACAGGGTGGAGTGAAGCTTTCTTT
cdr3_aa: CASRPTGWSEAFF

v_call: TRBV11-1
d_call: TRBD2
clone_size: .
j_call: TRBJ2-5
cdr3_nt: TGTGCCAGCAGCTCCAGCCTGGGACTAGCGGGAGCCCAAGAGACCCAGTACTTC
cdr3_aa: CASSSSLGLAGAQETQYF

v_call: TRBV29-1
d_call: TRBD1
clone_size: many
j_call: TRBJ2-1
cdr3_nt: TGCAGCGTTGTTGAGACAGGGCTCTACAATGAGCAGTTCTTC
cdr3_aa: CSVVETGLYNEQFF

v_call: TRBV20-1
d_call: .
clone_size: many
j_call: TRBJ2-7
cdr3_nt: TGCAGTGCGAAGGTAGCCACCTACGAGCAGTACTTC
cdr3_aa: CSAKVATYEQYF

v_call: TRBV4-3
d_call: .
clone_size: few
j_call: TRBJ1-5
cdr3_nt: TGCGCCAGCAGCCAAGATTTGGGCAAGAACCAGCCCCAGCATTTT
cdr3_aa: CASSQDLGKNQPQHF

v_call: TRBV20-1
d_call: .
clone_size: many
j_call: TRBJ2-7
cdr3_nt: TGCAGTGCTACCAGGGCCCACGAGCAGTACTTC
cdr3_aa: CSATRAHEQYF

v_call: TRBV10-3
d_call: .
clone_size: many
j_call: TRBJ2-1
cdr3_nt: TGTGCCATCAGTTTGGCCCGCGACAATGAGCAGTTCTTC
cdr3_aa: CAISLARDNEQFF

v_call: TRBV20-1
d_call: .
clone_size: few
j_call: TRBJ2-3
cdr3_nt: TGCAGTGCTAGAGATACCCTGAGAGATACGCAGTATTTT
cdr3_aa: CSARDTLRDTQYF

v_call: TRBV9
d_call: TRBD2
clone_size: .
j_call: TRBJ2-5
cdr3_nt: TGTGCCAGCAGCGTAGGCGGGAGTTACCAAGAGACCCAGTACTTC
cdr3_aa: CASSVGGSYQETQYF

v_call: TRBV2
d_call: .
clone_size: .
j_call: TRBJ2-1
cdr3_nt: TGTGCCAGCAGTGAAACACGGGGCATCTACAATGAGCAGTTCTTC
cdr3_aa: CASSETRGIYNEQFF

v_call: TRBV7-9
d_call: .
clone_size: .
j_call: TRBJ1-2
cdr3_nt: TGTGCCAGCAGAATGGGGGAATCAGTTTATGGCTACACCTTC
cdr3_aa: CASRMGESVYGYTF

v_call: TRBV28
d_call: .
clone_size: .
j_call: TRBJ2-1
cdr3_nt: TGTACCAGCAGTCCGGCTTCCTACAATGAGCAGTTCTTC
cdr3_aa: CTSSPASYNEQFF

v_call: TRBV20-1
d_call: .
clone_size: many
j_call: TRBJ2-3
cdr3_nt: TGCAGCGCAAGCACAGATACGCAGTATTTT
cdr3_aa: CSASTDTQYF

v_call: TRBV10-2
d_call: TRBD1
clone_size: .
j_call: TRBJ2-2
cdr3_nt: TGCGCCAGCTACCGGACAGGGGGTACCACCGGGGAGCTGTTTTTT
cdr3_aa: CASYRTGGTTGELFF

v_call: TRBV12-3/TRBV12-4
d_call: .
clone_size: .
j_call: TRBJ2-4
cdr3_nt: TGTGCCAGCAGTTTTTGCCGGGAGCAGTACTTC
cdr3_aa: CASSFCREQYF

v_call: TRBV4-1
d_call: .
clone_size: .
j_call: TRBJ2-5
cdr3_nt: TGCGCCAGCAGCGCGACGGACATCCGGGAAGAGACCCAGTACTTC
cdr3_aa: CASSATDIREETQYF

v_call: TRBV20-1
d_call: TRBD2
clone_size: few
j_call: TRBJ2-3
cdr3_nt: TGCAGTGCCCTCGCGGGAGGGGGTGGCGGTACGCAGTATTTT
cdr3_aa: CSALAGGGGGTQYF

v_call: TRBV15
d_call: TRBD2
clone_size: .
j_call: TRBJ2-1
cdr3_nt: TGTGCCACCAGCAGAGATAGGCCTAGCGGGAGAGGTAATGAGCAGTTCTTC
cdr3_aa: CATSRDRPSGRGNEQFF

v_call: TRBV7-2
d_call: .
clone_size: many
j_call: TRBJ2-7
cdr3_nt: TGTGCCAGCAGCTTCCGTCCCCGGATTACCTACGAGCAGTACTTC
cdr3_aa: CASSFRPRITYEQYF

v_call: TRBV6-1
d_call: .
clone_size: .
j_call: TRBJ1-1
cdr3_nt: TGTGCCAGCAGTCCTTACGTCGGGACGGTGAACACTGAAGCTTTCTTT
cdr3_aa: CASSPYVGTVNTEAFF